The sequence of this TCR beta chain was determined in a study of cytomegalovirus exposure and HLA in healthy donors. The PCR was carried out with 60 Vbeta primers and 13 Jbeta primers. Produced via immunoSEQ multiplex PCR; TCRdb's table is partial and in-frame only. Among roughly 250,000 clones, approximately 70% were seen once, and the ten largest hold 2% to 2.5%. Germline V gene data show CDR1 as KGHSH and CDR2 as LQKENI. V dropped 3 bases and J dropped 3 bases, with 15 bases sitting between them. There are 16 residues in the CDR3. The rearrangement joins TRBV18 to TRBJ1-5, with D possibly matching TRBD1 (6 bases). This clonotype originated in a female donor in good health and CMV-seronegative. The sample comprised PBMCs. The CDR3: CASSPMTGRINQPQHF. DNA for the CDR3: TGTGCCAGCTCACCCATGACAGGAAGGATCAATCAGCCCCAGCATTTT. The whole variable domain, filled in from reference TRBV18 and TRBJ1-5, reads NAGVMQNPRHLVRRRGQEARLRCSPMKGHSHVYWYRQLPEEGLKFMVYLQKENIIDESGMPKERFSAEFPKEGPSILRIQQVVRGDSAAYFCASSPMTGRINQPQHFGDGTRLSIL.